The 32 T cell receptor beta chains below were found in one sample sequenced in a study of regulatory T cells in long-lasting Graves disease. The authors built TCR beta libraries using iRepertoire HTBI primers and Arm-PCR of CDR3 regions. MiXCR, run by TCRdb on the multiplex PCR reads, gives a single entry per CDR3 protein. The data contain around 480,000 distinct CDR3 sequences, about a sixth of them singletons. Sample time point: newly diagnosed GD, antithyroid drugs for less than 3 months. After RNA was extracted from PBMCs, the TCR library was made from it. The same sample was also used in a study of T cells in Graves' hyperthyroidism and ophthalmopathy.

The specimen comprised peripheral blood mononuclear cells (PBMCs), sampled at new diagnosis, from a patient treated with antithyroid drugs. The receptors derive from a man in his forties or fifties with Graves disease.

Many counts were recorded for this clonotype. CDR3 in DNA: TGTGCCACCAGCAGAGTTATCGTAGCAGATACGCAGTATTTT. Translating gives CATSRVIVADTQYF. This chain joins TRBV15 and TRBJ2-3; no clear D gene. The ends were cut back, 1 base at V and 4 bases at J, with 9 bases in the middle. This CDR3 spans 14 amino acids. The germline gives CDR1 LNHNV, CDR2 YYDKDF (reference sequence).

This clonotype was observed at least ten times. The chain recombines TRBV30 with TRBJ2-1; unclear D gene. The length of the CDR3 is 14 residues. The germline V gene has CDR1 GTSNPN and CDR2 SVGIG (reference sequence). The V and J ends lost 0 bases and 7 bases respectively, with 13 bases between them. DNA for the CDR3: TGTGCCTGGAGTGTTGTGCTGCCACGAAATGAGCAGTTCTTC. Protein sequence: CAWSVVLPRNEQFF. Combining the CDR3 with reference TRBV30 and TRBJ2-1 gives the whole variable domain SQTIHQWPATLVQPVGSPLSLECTVEGTSNPNLYWYRQAAGRGLQLLFYSVGIGQISSEVPQNLSASRPQDRQFILSSKKLLLSDSGFYLCAWSVVLPRNEQFFGPGTRLTVL.

Worth noting for this clonotype: Just one base apart from a much larger clone, this may be a read error. The chain uses TRBV20-1 and TRBJ1-1; the D is unclear. Germline lookup yields CDR1 DFQATT and CDR2 SNEGSKA (reference sequence). This CDR3 is 15 amino acids long. V was trimmed by 3 bases and J by 3 bases, leaving 17 bases between them. The CDR3 DNA sequence: TGCAGTGCTAGTCGTGCAGGAGGGATTTACACTGAAGCTTTCTTT. Translated: CSASRAGGIYTEAFF.

This clonotype has ten or more counts. The chain employs TRBV20-1 and TRBJ2-7; D is perhaps TRBD1 or TRBD2 (6 bases each). In germline, CDR1 is DFQATT, CDR2 SNEGSKA (reference sequence). V was trimmed by 0 bases and J by 5 bases, leaving 14 bases between them. The CDR3 runs to 14 residues. CDR3 in amino acids: CSARDFRGRNEQYF. The DNA for the CDR3 is TGCAGTGCTAGAGATTTCCGGGGGCGCAACGAGCAGTACTTC.

This clonotype came up many times. The chain employs TRBV29-1 and TRBJ2-7; 11 positions agree with TRBD1. Germline loops: CDR1 SQVTM, CDR2 ANQGSEA. The V gene end was trimmed by 2 bases and the J gene end by 2 bases; junction bases not matched to a gene: 11. This CDR3 has 17 residues. The CDR3 region is CSVERIGGQGDPYEQYF. The CDR3 DNA follows: TGCAGCGTTGAAAGGATAGGGGGACAGGGGGATCCCTACGAGCAGTACTTC.

This clonotype appeared many times. The CDR3 sequence is CASSSLSSDNEQFF. Written as DNA, the CDR3 is TGTGCCAGCAGCAGCTTGTCCAGCGACAATGAGCAGTTCTTC. This chain connects TRBV5-6 to TRBJ2-1; D uncertain. This CDR3 comprises 14 residues. The V gene's germline CDR1 is SGHDT and CDR2 YYEEEE. The V gene lost 4 bases and the J gene lost 5 bases, with 13 bases spanning the gap.

This clonotype was detected many times. This sequence joins TRBV28 and TRBJ1-2; D is unclear. The V gene's germline CDR1 is MDHEN and CDR2 SYDVKM. This CDR3 is 14 amino acids long. V gave up 7 bases and J gave up 4 bases, with 16 bases separating them. Here the CDR3 DNA reads TGTGCCAGCAACACACGAAACAACCTCTATGGCTACACCTTC. It yields the protein CASNTRNNLYGYTF.

This clonotype was observed many times. J is TRBJ2-1 and V is TRBV30, with 8 bases aligning to TRBD2. The V and J ends lost 0 bases and 4 bases, in that order; junction bases with no gene match: 11. Germline V CDR1 and CDR2: GTSNPN, SVGIG (reference sequence). This CDR3 has 17 residues. The CDR3 region is CAWSVPISGRKYNEQFF. The CDR3 nucleotides are TGTGCCTGGAGTGTCCCCATAAGCGGGAGAAAGTACAATGAGCAGTTCTTC.

The chain carries TRBV7-2 and TRBJ1-6, with D unresolved. This CDR3 region has 13 residues. The germline CDR1 and CDR2 sequences are SGHTA and FQGNSA. Between the trimmed V and J ends, which lost 2 bases and 7 bases, there was a span of 6 bases. The CDR3 DNA reads TGTGCCAGCAGCTTACGGCGGAATTCACCCCTCCACTTT. Translated: CASSLRRNSPLHF.

This clonotype was seen at least ten times. The chain uses TRBV4-1 and TRBJ1-6, with D uncertain. The V end was cut by 1 base, the J end by 5 bases, with 12 bases between. Germline-derived CDR1 and CDR2 are MGHRA and YSYEKL. The CDR3 has 16 amino acids. CDR3 nucleotide sequence: TGCGCCAGCAGCCAAGCTATCACTTCTAATAATTCACCCCTCCACTTT. Protein sequence: CASSQAITSNNSPLHF.

On this clonotype itself: Possible read error: a much larger clone is one base away. This chain connects TRBV5-1 to TRBJ2-1; D is undetermined. Germline CDR1 is SGHRS and CDR2 is YFSETQ. The CDR3 sequence is 13 residues long. This CDR3 is CASGLIIGNEQFF. CDR3 nucleotides: TGCGCCAGCGGCTTGATTATAGGCAATGAGCAGTTCTTC.

At least ten counts were recorded for this clonotype. The gene calls are TRBV7-2 and TRBJ2-3; D uncertain. Germline CDR1 is SGHTA and CDR2 is FQGNSA. V lost 0 bases to trimming and J lost 6 bases, with 10 bases between them. This CDR3 has 14 residues. The CDR3 is CASSLASVLDTQYF. CDR3 DNA: TGTGCCAGCAGCTTAGCGTCCGTTTTGGATACGCAGTATTTT.

This clonotype was seen many times. The chain couples TRBV20-1 to TRBJ2-3, with 9 positions matching TRBD1. The ends lost 5 bases at V and 3 bases at J; junction bases unmatched: 6. Germline CDR1 is DFQATT and CDR2 is SNEGSKA (reference sequence). The CDR3 extends over 14 amino acids. In nucleotides, the CDR3 is TGCAGTGCTCCACAGGGGGCGGCAACAGATACGCAGTATTTT. Its translation: CSAPQGAATDTQYF.

The sample holds many counts of this clonotype. The rearrangement links TRBV5-1 to TRBJ2-3, with a possible D match to TRBD2 (5 bases). V was cut by 0 bases and J by 1 base, with 18 bases left in between. CDR1 and CDR2 (germline): SGHRS, YFSETQ. This CDR3 has 18 residues. CDR3: CASSLAGLDFLRTDTQYF. The CDR3 region has the DNA TGCGCCAGCAGCTTGGCAGGACTGGACTTTCTTCGCACAGATACGCAGTATTTT.

This rearrangement joins TRBV3-1 to TRBJ2-5, with D possibly being TRBD2 (6 bases). V was cut by 5 bases and J by 5 bases, with 18 bases left in between. Germline V gene sequence: CDR1 LGHDT, CDR2 YNNKEL (reference sequence). The CDR3 sequence is 15 residues long. CDR3 nucleotides: TGTGCCAGCAGCGTAGTAGAGGGAGGTTGGGAGACCCAGTACTTC. This sequence encodes CASSVVEGGWETQYF.

This clonotype was seen repeatedly, ten times or more. This chain joins TRBV6-2 or TRBV6-3 and TRBJ2-3; 7 positions agree with TRBD2. V was pared by 5 bases and J by 0 bases, with 5 bases of the junction left unmatched. This CDR3 comprises 15 residues. Germline CDR1 and CDR2: MNHEY and SVGEGT. The CDR3 coding sequence is TGTGCCAGCAGTCAATGGACTAGAAGCACAGATACGCAGTATTTT. Encoded protein: CASSQWTRSTDTQYF.

In its sample, this clonotype was seen many times. The chain joins TRBV7-3 to TRBJ2-3, with a tentative D call TRBD2 (6 bases). Germline V gives CDR1 SGHTA, CDR2 FQGTGA. V was trimmed by 5 bases and J by 5 bases, leaving 14 bases between them. CDR3 length: 14 amino acids. The CDR3 here is CASSPGLIGDTQYF. CDR3 bases: TGTGCCAGCAGCCCCGGACTAATTGGAGATACGCAGTATTTT.

This clonotype was counted many times. The chain joins TRBV24-1 to TRBJ2-7; 9 bases are shared with TRBD1. The CDR3 extends over 14 amino acids. Germline values: CDR1 KGHDR, CDR2 SFDVKD. The J segment lost 1 base and the V segment lost 10 bases, leaving 7 bases of the junction unmatched. The CDR3 loop reads CATVTGQGSYEQYF. The CDR3 DNA is TGTGCCACAGTCACGGGACAGGGATCCTACGAGCAGTACTTC.

This clonotype was seen only once. Germline and junction disagree at one end, which may indicate a read error. V gene TRBV7-9 combines with J gene TRBJ2-3; 8 nucleotides line up with TRBD2. Per the germline V gene, CDR1 is SEHNR and CDR2 is FQNEAQ (reference sequence). The CDR3 runs 17 residues. CDR3: CASSFSGTRSSTGTQYF. The DNA of the CDR3 is TGTGCCAGCAGCTTTAGCGGGACCCGGTCTAGCACAGGTACGCAGTATTTT.

This chain links TRBV12-3 or TRBV12-4 with TRBJ2-4, with a weak D call TRBD2 (7 bases). CDR3 length: 14 amino acids. Trimming cost V 6 bases and J 9 bases, with 18 bases left between them. CDR3 sequence: CASSASLGGPIQYF. Written as DNA, the CDR3 is TGTGCCAGCAGCGCAAGTCTCGGGGGGCCCATTCAGTACTTC.

This clonotype was recorded many times. The rearrangement links TRBV12-3 or TRBV12-4 to TRBJ2-3; TRBD1 agrees at 8 bases. This CDR3 spans 13 amino acids. V trimming: 4 bases; J trimming: 5 bases; junction bases outside the gene matches: 2. The CDR3 loop reads CASSWDRKDTQYF. CDR3 sequence (DNA): TGTGCCAGCAGTTGGGACAGGAAAGATACGCAGTATTTT.

In DNA form, the CDR3 reads TGCGCCAGCAGCTTGACCACTAGCGGGGTCTACAATGAGCAGTTCTTC. Translation gives CASSLTTSGVYNEQFF. V and J are TRBV5-1 and TRBJ2-1, with 10 positions matching TRBD2. With V trimmed by 1 base and J by 3 bases, 4 bases remained unmatched. The germline V gene encodes CDR1 SGHRS and CDR2 YFSETQ. The CDR3 contains 16 residues.

The chain recombines TRBV27 with TRBJ2-3, with 11 bases matching TRBD2. Germline trimming cut 3 bases from V and 6 bases from J; bases unmatched to any gene: 5. Germline V gene data show CDR1 as MNHEY and CDR2 as SMNVEV (reference sequence). This CDR3 is built from 15 residues. CDR3 sequence (DNA): TGTGCCAGCAGTTTCTTAGCGGGAGGGTGGGATACGCAGTATTTT. Its translation: CASSFLAGGWDTQYF.

This clonotype was detected many times. The rearrangement joins TRBV7-6 to TRBJ2-1, with 9 bases fitting TRBD2. The trim removed 5 bases at V and 15 bases at J, leaving 8 bases unmatched. The CDR3 extends over 12 amino acids. Germline V gene lookup returns CDR1 SGHVS and CDR2 FNYEAQ. The CDR3 coding sequence is TGTGCCAGCAGCCACTCTAGCGGGAAGCTGTTCTTC. Its translation: CASSHSSGKLFF.

Many counts were recorded for this clonotype. The rearrangement joins TRBV12-3 or TRBV12-4 to TRBJ2-1; TRBD2 agrees at 9 bases. Germline trimming cut 6 bases from V and 6 bases from J; bases unmatched to any gene: 12. The CDR3 has 16 residues. The CDR3 spells CASRKMGGRAGNEQFF. CDR3 coding DNA: TGTGCCAGCAGAAAAATGGGCGGGAGGGCCGGCAATGAGCAGTTCTTC.

In its sample, this clonotype was seen many times. This rearrangement joins TRBV12-3 or TRBV12-4 to TRBJ2-3; D may match TRBD1 or TRBD2 (5 bases each). Trimming shortened V by 8 bases and J by 1 base, and 16 bases separated the two germline ends. There are 15 residues in the CDR3. CDR3 loop: CASSYRDGGTDTQYF. The CDR3 nucleotides read TGTGCCAGCTCTTACCGGGACGGCGGCACAGATACGCAGTATTTT.

This clonotype has a count of ten or more. V and J are TRBV28 and TRBJ2-7; possible D gene TRBD1, 6 bases. The CDR3 contains 15 residues. Looked up from germline, CDR1 is MDHEN and CDR2 is SYDVKM. The V gene lost 7 bases and the J gene lost 2 bases, with 18 bases spanning the gap. The CDR3 loop reads CASIRDTTNAYEQYF. The CDR3 DNA reads TGTGCCAGCATACGGGACACGACGAACGCCTACGAGCAGTACTTC.

As concerns this clonotype: At one of its ends the junction is not consistent with the germline gene, which may arise from a read error. This chain joins TRBV5-6 and TRBJ1-1; possible D gene TRBD1, 5 bases. CDR1 SGHDT and CDR2 YYEEEE come from the germline V gene. This CDR3 region has 15 residues. CDR3 sequence reads: CASSLLAGTGTEAFF. CDR3 coding DNA: TGTGCCAGCAGCTTGTTGGCAGGGACGGGCACTGAAGCCTTCTTT.

The chain employs TRBV7-6 and TRBJ2-3; 14 bases line up with TRBD2. Germline V gene lookup returns CDR1 SGHVS and CDR2 FNYEAQ. The CDR3 runs 16 residues. V lost 7 bases and J lost 4; bases outside the gene matches: 7. This CDR3 reads CASTGGLAGDPDTQYF. DNA for the CDR3: TGTGCCAGCACCGGGGGACTAGCGGGAGATCCAGATACGCAGTATTTT.

At least ten counts were recorded for this clonotype. The V and J genes are TRBV28 and TRBJ1-4; D might be TRBD1 (5 bases). V lost 7 bases, J lost 5 bases, and 23 bases lay in between. CDR3 length: 17 residues. The germline V gene encodes CDR1 MDHEN and CDR2 SYDVKM. The CDR3 bases are TGTGCCAGCACGAGGACAACACCCGGGCGAGACAATGAAAAACTGTTTTTT. It translates to CASTRTTPGRDNEKLFF.

In DNA form, the CDR3 reads TGCAGCGTCATGGGACTAGCGGGGATGGACACCGGGGAGCTGTTTTTT. As protein: CSVMGLAGMDTGELFF. The gene calls are TRBV29-1 and TRBJ2-2; 13 positions match TRBD2. CDR1 is SQVTM, CDR2 ANQGSEA, per germline. The length of the CDR3 is 16 residues. After removal of 6 bases from V and 3 bases from J, the junction contained 7 bases not matched to a gene.

The table lists this clonotype with many counts. This chain uses TRBV7-8 with TRBJ1-1; D is undetermined. Germline V lookup: CDR1 SGHVS, CDR2 FQNEAQ. This CDR3 has 13 residues. V was shortened by 8 bases and J by 2 bases, with 12 bases between the two germline ends. DNA for the CDR3: TGTGCCAGCGGGAGGCAGATCAACACTGAAGCTTTCTTT. Protein: CASGRQINTEAFF.